A single sample is the source of the 26 T cell receptor beta chains below, sequenced in a study of shared clonotypes between healthy human individuals. Profiling relied on immunoSEQ multiplex PCR, and the TCRdb table lists in-frame clones only, not all of them. The sample lists some 1 million clones, under 80% occurring once. The sequenced sample was memory CD4+ T cells sorted from blood. Subset: CD45RA-negative fraction. The source of these receptors is a man aged 18 to 35 in good health.

This chain uses TRBV5-1 with TRBJ2-5, with TRBD1 matching over 9 bases. The CDR3 runs to 18 residues. From germline, CDR1 is SGHRS and CDR2 YFSETQ. V dropped 5 bases and J dropped 2; count of bases not matched to a gene: 16. The CDR3 sequence: CASRLGQGSFGDQETQYF. In nucleotides, the CDR3 is TGCGCCAGCAGACTTGGACAGGGGAGTTTTGGGGATCAAGAGACCCAGTACTTC.

V gene TRBV10-1 combines with J gene TRBJ2-7; 8 nucleotides align to TRBD2. V shed 3 bases, J shed 4 bases, and the junction held 5 bases outside the gene matches. This CDR3 has 14 amino acids. CDR1 is WNHNN and CDR2 is SYGVQD in the germline V gene (reference sequence). The CDR3: CASSEGTRGYEQYF. The DNA for the CDR3 is TGCGCCAGCAGTGAAGGGACTAGGGGATACGAGCAGTACTTC.

V gene TRBV18 combines with J gene TRBJ2-7, with 8 bases matching TRBD1. This CDR3 has 14 residues. The V gene's germline CDR1 is KGHSH and CDR2 LQKENI. V was clipped by 1 base and J by 6 bases; unmatched bases: 5. The CDR3 sequence: CASSPRQGAGEQYF. DNA for the CDR3: TGTGCCAGCTCACCACGGCAGGGGGCGGGCGAGCAGTACTTC.

The rearrangement uses TRBV7-2 and TRBJ1-1; tentatively, D is TRBD1 (6 bases). Per germline, CDR1 SGHTA and CDR2 FQGNSA. The V end lost 7 bases, the J end lost 5 bases, and 17 bases lay between the germline ends. The length of the CDR3 is 14 residues. This CDR3 is CASTETGIRTEAFF. The CDR3 DNA reads as TGTGCCAGCACCGAAACAGGGATAAGGACTGAAGCTTTCTTT. Drawing the rest from reference TRBV7-2 and TRBJ1-1, the complete variable domain is GAGVSQSPSNKVTEKGKDVELRCDPISGHTALYWYRQSLGQGLEFLIYFQGNSAPDKSGLPSDRFSAERTGGSVSTLTIQRTQQEDSAVYLCASTETGIRTEAFFGQGTRLTVV.

Remarks on this clone: Other DNA sequences of this sample code for an identical CDR3. The V call is TRBV7-2, the J call TRBJ2-3, with 8 bases that match TRBD1. V shed 1 base and J 3 bases; nucleotides not matched to a gene: 0. Germline CDR1 and CDR2: SGHTA and FQGNSA. The length of the CDR3 is 14 residues. The CDR3 DNA reads TGTGCCAGCAGCTTAGACAGGGGGACAGATACGCAGTATTTT. Translating it yields CASSLDRGTDTQYF.

This clone appeared once. This may stem from a read error, because a much larger clone lies one nucleotide away. The sample contains more than one DNA sequence encoding this CDR3. The chain employs TRBV2 and TRBJ2-5, with D unresolved. The germline gives CDR1 SNHLY, CDR2 FYNNEI. V was trimmed by 6 bases and J by 4 bases, leaving 6 bases between them. The CDR3 consists of 11 residues. Here the CDR3 DNA reads TGTGCCAGCAGCGACGGAGAGACCCAGTACTTC. Protein: CASSDGETQYF.

The chain joins TRBV9 to TRBJ2-7; D ambiguous. This CDR3 region has 15 residues. The germline gives CDR1 SGDLS, CDR2 YYNGEE. V was trimmed by 0 bases and J by 3 bases, leaving 13 bases between them. The DNA of the CDR3 is TGTGCCAGCAGCGTAGCCCCCCAGGACGGCTACGAGCAGTACTTC. Residues: CASSVAPQDGYEQYF.

The V call is TRBV28, the J call TRBJ1-1; 8 positions agree with TRBD1. Germline CDR1 reads MDHEN; CDR2 reads SYDVKM. CDR3 length: 14 amino acids. Trimming cost V 6 bases and J 0 bases; bases outside gene matches: 3. The CDR3 DNA is TGTGCCAGCAGCCGGACAGGGATGAACACTGAAGCTTTCTTT. This encodes CASSRTGMNTEAFF.

This rearrangement joins TRBV14 to TRBJ1-1; D may be TRBD1 (5 bases). This CDR3 is 16 amino acids long. Germline values: CDR1 SGHDN, CDR2 FVKESK. Trimming removed 0 bases at V and 4 bases at J, with 15 bases between. CDR3 sequence reads: CASSQDGRGRGTEAFF. CDR3 in DNA: TGTGCCAGCAGCCAAGATGGGAGGGGTCGAGGCACTGAAGCTTTCTTT.

This clone showed up just once. The genes are TRBV29-1 and TRBJ2-7, with 8 bases fitting TRBD1. The CDR3 is 14 amino acids. Germline CDR1 SQVTM, CDR2 ANQGSEA. The junction had 5 bases not matched to a gene; V was cut back by 4 bases and J by 0 bases. DNA for the CDR3: TGCAGCGTTGGGGGGGACAGGAACTCCTACGAGCAGTACTTC. Amino acid sequence: CSVGGDRNSYEQYF.

This clone was observed a few times. The sample has other DNA sequences that encode this CDR3 too. The chain combines TRBV7-8 with TRBJ1-4; D not certain. Per the germline V gene, CDR1 is SGHVS and CDR2 is FQNEAQ. The ends were cut back, 5 bases at V and 2 bases at J, with 9 bases in the middle. This CDR3 spans 14 amino acids. DNA for the CDR3: TGTGCCAGCAGCCTAGAAACCACTAATGAAAAACTGTTTTTT. Its translation: CASSLETTNEKLFF. Combining the CDR3 with reference TRBV7-8 and TRBJ1-4 gives the whole variable domain GAGVSQSPRYKVAKRGQDVALRCDPISGHVSLFWYQQALGQGPEFLTYFQNEAQLDKSGLPSDRFFAERPEGSVSTLKIQRTQQEDSAVYLCASSLETTNEKLFFGSGTQLSVL.

The sample holds a few counts of this clone. Additional DNA sequences in this sample encode the identical CDR3. This sequence joins TRBV15 and TRBJ1-1, with D tentatively TRBD1 (5 bases). CDR3 length: 13 amino acids. CDR1 LNHNV and CDR2 YYDKDF come from the germline V gene (reference sequence). V was shortened by 1 base and J by 3 bases, with 6 bases between the two germline ends. The CDR3 region has the DNA TGTGCCACCAGCAGAGTAGGGGACACTGAAGCTTTCTTT. Translation: CATSRVGDTEAFF.

The V gene is TRBV7-9, the J gene TRBJ1-2, with D tentatively TRBD1 (5 bases). Trimming left V 7 bases short and J 7 bases short, with 16 bases between. Germline CDR1 and CDR2: SEHNR and FQNEAQ (reference sequence). The CDR3 runs 13 residues. CDR3 sequence: CASTVGGGGGYTF. The CDR3 DNA reads as TGTGCCAGCACCGTCGGGGGAGGAGGTGGCTACACCTTC.

V and J are TRBV9 and TRBJ2-3, with 9 bases aligning to TRBD1. The CDR3 totals 16 residues. V dropped 4 bases and J dropped 6; count of bases not matched to a gene: 12. CDR1 and CDR2 (germline): SGDLS, YYNGEE. The CDR3 nucleotides are TGTGCCAGCAGCTCCATGTCCGGGGGGACAGGGGATACGCAGTATTTT. Amino acid sequence: CASSSMSGGTGDTQYF.

This rearrangement joins TRBV5-1 to TRBJ2-3, with 13 nucleotides matching TRBD2. Germline V gives CDR1 SGHRS, CDR2 YFSETQ. This CDR3 comprises 16 residues. Trimming cost V 5 bases and J 2 bases; bases outside gene matches: 5. The CDR3 DNA reads TGCGCCAGCAGATGGACTAGCGGGAGACCCACAGATACGCAGTATTTT. It translates to CASRWTSGRPTDTQYF.

This chain connects TRBV6-6 to TRBJ1-1; tentatively, D is TRBD1 (6 bases). V lost 6 bases and J 4 bases, leaving 12 bases between the germline ends. Germline values: CDR1 MNHNY, CDR2 SVGAGI (reference sequence). This CDR3 has 13 residues. CDR3 sequence: CASSEVGGTEAFF. CDR3 nucleotide sequence: TGTGCCAGCAGCGAAGTAGGGGGCACTGAAGCTTTCTTT.

The chain is built from TRBV18 and TRBJ2-2; TRBD1 matches at 11 bases. V trimming: 5 bases; J trimming: 0 bases; junction bases outside the gene matches: 5. This CDR3 has 17 residues. The germline V gene encodes CDR1 KGHSH and CDR2 LQKENI. Here the CDR3 DNA reads TGTGCCAGCTCATCCGGGACAGGGGGTTCGAACACCGGGGAGCTGTTTTTT. Its translation is CASSSGTGGSNTGELFF.

V gene TRBV11-2 combines with J gene TRBJ2-7, with 7 nucleotides matching TRBD1. The germline CDR1 and CDR2 sequences are SGHAT and FQNNGV. The CDR3 spans 14 residues. V shed 5 bases, J shed 3 bases, and the junction held 7 bases outside the gene matches. CDR3 sequence: CASSVQGLGYEQYF. The CDR3 DNA reads TGTGCCAGCAGCGTACAGGGGTTGGGCTACGAGCAGTACTTC.

CDR3 sequence reads: CASSYGASFNGYTF. The CDR3 bases are TGTGCCAGCAGTTACGGGGCCAGCTTTAACGGCTACACCTTC. J is TRBJ1-2 and V is TRBV6-5, with a tentative D call TRBD1 (5 bases). Germline V CDR1 and CDR2: MNHEY, SVGAGI. V was pared by 2 bases and J by 8 bases, with 15 bases between. The CDR3 extends over 14 amino acids.

The chain combines TRBV6-6 with TRBJ1-5; D unclear. Trimming removed 7 bases at V and 3 bases at J, with 10 bases between. CDR3 length: 13 residues. Germline V lookup: CDR1 MNHNY, CDR2 SVGAGI (reference sequence). CDR3 coding DNA: TGTGCCAGCATGTCCAGTTCCAATCAGCCCCAGCATTTT. It is translated as CASMSSSNQPQHF.

To note about this clone: Germline is not matched at one junction end, which may reflect a read error. V and J are TRBV7-7 and TRBJ2-5, with TRBD2 identical over 16 bases. The CDR3 spans 16 residues. Per germline, CDR1 SSHAT and CDR2 FNYEAQ (reference sequence). The CDR3 protein is CASSTGLAGGQETQYF. The DNA of the CDR3 is TGTGCTAGCAGCACGGGACTAGCGGGAGGGCAAGAGACCCAGTACTTC. Full variable domain (outside the CDR3, taken from reference TRBV7-7 and TRBJ2-5): GAGVSQSPRYKVTKRGQDVTLRCDPISSHATLYWYQQALGQGPEFLTYFNYEAQPDKSGLPSDRFSAERPEGSISTLTIQRTEQRDSAMYRCASSTGLAGGQETQYFGPGTRLLVL.

As for this clone: The same CDR3 can be traced to other DNA sequences in this sample. This sequence joins TRBV9 and TRBJ1-3; no reliable D call. Trimming shortened V by 3 bases and J by 4 bases, and 8 bases separated the two germline ends. The germline CDR1 and CDR2 sequences are SGDLS and YYNGEE. CDR3 size: 13 residues. CDR3 protein: CASSALTGNTIYF. CDR3 nucleotide sequence: TGTGCCAGCAGCGCCTTAACAGGAAACACCATATATTTT.

The chain combines TRBV6-1 with TRBJ1-1; a weak D match, TRBD1 (6 bases). V was shortened by 3 bases and J by 1 base, with 9 bases between the two germline ends. CDR1 and CDR2 from the germline V gene are MNHNS and SASEGT. This CDR3 contains 14 residues. The CDR3 spells CASSDEQGNTEAFF. The CDR3 DNA is TGTGCCAGCAGTGACGAACAGGGGAACACTGAAGCTTTCTTT.

V usage is TRBV5-6 and J usage is TRBJ2-5, with D maybe TRBD1 (6 bases). The V and J ends lost 6 bases and 4 bases respectively, with 19 bases between them. CDR1 and CDR2 (germline): SGHDT, YYEEEE. The CDR3 totals 15 residues. The CDR3 reads CASTDSYRVGETQYF. DNA of the CDR3: TGTGCCAGCACCGATTCCTACAGGGTCGGAGAGACCCAGTACTTC.

The rearrangement links TRBV19 to TRBJ1-2, with D unclear. Germline loops: CDR1 LNHDA, CDR2 SQIVND (reference sequence). The V gene lost 4 bases and the J gene lost 8 bases, with 20 bases spanning the gap. The CDR3 spans 15 residues. The CDR3 loop is CASSTPVLNGGGYTF. The CDR3, as DNA: TGTGCCAGTAGTACCCCCGTTCTGAACGGAGGCGGCTACACCTTC.

V gene TRBV5-4 combines with J gene TRBJ1-1; perhaps TRBD1 as D (5 bases). There are 16 residues in the CDR3. CDR1 and CDR2 from the germline V gene are SGHNT and YYREEE (reference sequence). V lost 0 bases, J lost 1 base, and 13 bases lay in between. The CDR3 DNA reads as TGTGCCAGCAGCTTGGCGGGGCGCTATAGGAACACTGAAGCTTTCTTT. It specifies CASSLAGRYRNTEAFF.